The clone carrying this T cell receptor beta chain was picked up many times. Trimming removed 3 bases from V and 2 bases from J, with 7 bases in between. In germline, CDR1 is ENHRY, CDR2 SYGVKD. The length of the CDR3 is 13 residues. This sample was taken from a study of blood T cells in healthy people across ages. Combining a sample-barcoded 5' primer with a J-beta primer mix, a second PCR ran for roughly 6 to 12 cycles. MiXCR, applied by TCRdb to the 5' RACE reads, yields one record per CDR3 protein. The data show fewer than 2,000,000 distinct CDR3 sequences, about 39% seen once. The rearrangement joins TRBV10-3 to TRBJ2-5; no reliable D call. The sample consisted of blood. The receptor was derived from a human donor in good health. CDR3 coding DNA: TGTGCCATCAGTGACGGTTCTCAAGAGACCCAGTACTTC. Its protein is CAISDGSQETQYF.